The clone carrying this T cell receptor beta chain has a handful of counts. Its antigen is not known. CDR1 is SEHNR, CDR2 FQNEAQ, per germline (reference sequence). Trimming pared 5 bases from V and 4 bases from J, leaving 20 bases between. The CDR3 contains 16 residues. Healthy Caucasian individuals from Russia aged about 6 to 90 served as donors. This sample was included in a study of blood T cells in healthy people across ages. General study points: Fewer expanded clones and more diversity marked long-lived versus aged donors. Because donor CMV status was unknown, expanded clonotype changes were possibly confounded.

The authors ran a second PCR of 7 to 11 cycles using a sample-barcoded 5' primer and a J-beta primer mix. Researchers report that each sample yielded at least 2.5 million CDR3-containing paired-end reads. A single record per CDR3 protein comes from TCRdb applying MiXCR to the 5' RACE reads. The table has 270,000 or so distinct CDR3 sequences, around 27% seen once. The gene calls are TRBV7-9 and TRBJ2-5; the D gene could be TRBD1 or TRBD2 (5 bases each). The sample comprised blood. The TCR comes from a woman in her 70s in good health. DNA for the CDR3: TGTGCCAGCAGCACCCGCGGTGGGGGAAACGGAGAGACCCAGTACTTC. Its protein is CASSTRGGGNGETQYF. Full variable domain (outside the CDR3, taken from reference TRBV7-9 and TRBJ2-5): DTGVSQNPRHKITKRGQNVTFRCDPISEHNRLYWYRQTLGQGPEFLTYFQNEAQLEKSRLLSDRFSAERPKGSFSTLEIQRTEQGDSAMYLCASSTRGGGNGETQYFGPGTRLLVL.